The 10 T cell receptor beta chains below were found in one sample sequenced in a study of vaccination and CD4 T cells after COVID-19. CD4+ T cells that had been cultured provided DNA sequenced with the Oncomine TCR Beta short-read assay. Each CDR3 protein is one row after TCRdb ran MiXCR on the PCR reads. Of about 14,000 distinct CDR3 sequences listed, around 50% are singletons. These receptors lack a known antigen. Documented treatment: roughly 10-day PBMC culture with coronavirus spike peptide pools or control peptides (ViraFEST assay). The source was CD4+ T cells from blood, cultured in vitro, collected before SARS-CoV-2 vaccination. The receptors shown here come from a human donor who had recovered from COVID-19.

Only a few counts were recorded for this clonotype. V is TRBV12-3 or TRBV12-4 and J is TRBJ2-1, with D unclear. The CDR3 loop spans 13 amino acids. With 7 bases removed from V and 8 bases from J, the gap between germline ends came to 15 bases. For the CDR3, the DNA is TGTGCCAGCACCTTGGGTGGGTTGCATGAGCAGTTCTTC. It encodes CASTLGGLHEQFF.

V and J are TRBV7-2 and TRBJ1-2; 7 bases fit TRBD1. The CDR3 spans 13 residues. Trimming at V came to 5 bases and at J to 10 bases, leaving 10 bases not matched to a gene. Germline V lookup: CDR1 SGHTA, CDR2 FQGNSA. CDR3 DNA sequence: TGTGCCAGCAGCCCAGGGGGAGGGGTTCTCTACACCTTC. Translation: CASSPGGGVLYTF.

In this sample, this clonotype turned up a few times. The rearrangement joins TRBV28 to TRBJ1-1; the D gene is possibly TRBD1 (6 bases). The V and J ends lost 5 bases and 6 bases respectively, with 10 bases between them. There are 12 residues in the CDR3. CDR1 MDHEN and CDR2 SYDVKM come from the germline V gene. The CDR3 is CASSPYRAEAFF. CDR3 in DNA: TGTGCCAGCAGTCCCTACAGGGCTGAAGCTTTCTTT.

In regard to this clonotype: A read error may produce the germline difference seen at one junction end. The rearrangement joins TRBV27 to TRBJ2-7; maybe TRBD1 (6 bases). Germline-derived CDR1 and CDR2 are MNHEY and SMNVEV (reference sequence). This CDR3 is 13 amino acids long. The CDR3: CASRFQGSYEQYF. DNA for the CDR3: TGTGCCAGCCGTTTTCAGGGGTCCTACGAGCAGTACTTC.

This clonotype was counted between two and nine times. The rearrangement joins TRBV7-2 to TRBJ1-5; D not resolved. Germline loops: CDR1 SGHTA, CDR2 FQGNSA. V was clipped by 4 bases and J by 0 bases, with 7 bases between them. CDR3 length: 14 residues. The CDR3 DNA reads TGTGCCAGCAGCTCAGTGCCTAGCAATCAGCCCCAGCATTTT. This gives the protein CASSSVPSNQPQHF.

The genes are TRBV6-1 and TRBJ2-1, with D perhaps matching TRBD1 (8 bases). Germline V gene lookup returns CDR1 MNHNS and CDR2 SASEGT. This CDR3 has 15 amino acids. V was clipped by 6 bases and J by 4 bases, with 16 bases between them. Here the CDR3 DNA reads TGTGCCAGCAGGAAAACAGGGGGGGGTTACAATGAGCAGTTCTTC. It specifies CASRKTGGGYNEQFF.

This chain uses TRBV20-1 with TRBJ2-3, with 7 bases aligning to TRBD1. The V and J ends lost 0 bases and 1 base, in that order; junction bases with no gene match: 4. The CDR3 consists of 15 residues. CDR1 DFQATT and CDR2 SNEGSKA come from the germline V gene (reference sequence). The CDR3 DNA reads as TGCAGTGCTAGAGAGACAGGGTCGGGCACAGATACGCAGTATTTT. Its protein is CSARETGSGTDTQYF.

The V call is TRBV7-3, the J call TRBJ1-1, with D hard to call. In germline, CDR1 is SGHTA, CDR2 FQGTGA. The CDR3 consists of 14 residues. The V gene lost 9 bases and the J gene lost 4 bases, with 18 bases spanning the gap. DNA for the CDR3: TGTGCCAGGCATCGGACCTTCTTGGGCACTGAAGCTTTCTTT. As protein: CARHRTFLGTEAFF.

This chain connects TRBV11-3 to TRBJ2-4, with a tentative D call TRBD2 (5 bases). Germline CDR1 SGHNT, CDR2 YENEEA. V lost 5 bases and J 8 bases, leaving 16 bases between the germline ends. The CDR3 totals 14 residues. CDR3 nucleotides: TGTGCCAGCAGCCTCCGGACGTTCGGGGACATTCAGTACTTC. Translating it yields CASSLRTFGDIQYF.

The genes are TRBV20-1 and TRBJ1-2; 7 bases match TRBD1. The CDR3 loop spans 12 amino acids. From germline, CDR1 is DFQATT and CDR2 SNEGSKA (reference sequence). The V and J ends lost 5 bases and 8 bases, in that order; junction bases with no gene match: 8. The CDR3 sequence: CSASGGLQGYTF. The DNA for the CDR3 is TGCAGTGCTTCAGGGGGGTTACAGGGCTACACCTTC.